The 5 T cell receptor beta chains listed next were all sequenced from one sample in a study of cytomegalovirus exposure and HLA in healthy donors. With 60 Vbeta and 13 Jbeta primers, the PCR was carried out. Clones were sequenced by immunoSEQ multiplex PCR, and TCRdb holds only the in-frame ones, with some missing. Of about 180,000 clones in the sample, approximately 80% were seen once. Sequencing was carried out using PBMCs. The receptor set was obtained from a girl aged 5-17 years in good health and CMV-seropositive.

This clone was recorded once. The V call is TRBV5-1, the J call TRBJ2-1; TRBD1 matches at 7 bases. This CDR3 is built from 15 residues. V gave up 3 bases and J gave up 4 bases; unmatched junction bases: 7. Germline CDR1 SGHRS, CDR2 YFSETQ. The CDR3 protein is CASSSDRYPYNEQFF. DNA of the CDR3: TGCGCCAGCAGCTCGGACAGGTATCCTTACAATGAGCAGTTCTTC.

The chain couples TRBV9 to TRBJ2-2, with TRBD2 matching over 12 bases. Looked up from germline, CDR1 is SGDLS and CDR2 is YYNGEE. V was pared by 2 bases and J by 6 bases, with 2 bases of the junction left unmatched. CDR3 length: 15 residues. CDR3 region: CASSVLAGGPGELFF. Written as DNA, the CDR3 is TGTGCCAGCAGCGTTCTAGCGGGAGGGCCCGGGGAGCTGTTTTTT.

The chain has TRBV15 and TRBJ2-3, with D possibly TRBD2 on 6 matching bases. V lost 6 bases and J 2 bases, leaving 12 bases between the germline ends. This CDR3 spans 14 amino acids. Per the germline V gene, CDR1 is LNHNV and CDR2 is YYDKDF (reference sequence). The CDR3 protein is CATRGDSHTDTQYF. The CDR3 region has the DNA TGTGCCACCAGAGGGGACTCCCACACAGATACGCAGTATTTT.

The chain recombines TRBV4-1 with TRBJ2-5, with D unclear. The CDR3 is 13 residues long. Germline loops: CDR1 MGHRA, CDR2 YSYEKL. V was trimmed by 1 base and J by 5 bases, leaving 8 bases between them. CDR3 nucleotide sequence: TGCGCCAGCAGCCAAGGGGCCGTGGAGACCCAGTACTTC. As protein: CASSQGAVETQYF.

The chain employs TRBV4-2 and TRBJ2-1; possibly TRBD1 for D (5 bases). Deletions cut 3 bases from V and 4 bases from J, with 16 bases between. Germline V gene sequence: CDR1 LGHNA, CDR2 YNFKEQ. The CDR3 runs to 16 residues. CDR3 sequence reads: CASSHPDIYLYNEQFF. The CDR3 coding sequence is TGTGCCAGCAGCCATCCGGACATCTACTTGTACAATGAGCAGTTCTTC.